This T cell receptor (beta chain) was captured in a study of T cell repertoires in cytomegalovirus infection. Across the study: Public TCR beta signature analysis indicated the presence of both CMV infection and matching HLA type.

This clonotype was recorded at least ten times. The CDR3 length is 15 residues. V lost 2 bases to trimming and J lost 0 bases, with 9 bases between them. Germline V CDR1 and CDR2: SGHTA, FQGNSA. MiXCR, applied by TCRdb to the reads, yields one record per CDR3 protein. Of some 280,000 distinct CDR3 sequences listed, roughly 15% are singletons. V and J are TRBV7-2 and TRBJ2-3; the D is unclear. The sequence came from a human donor in good health (CMV status not recorded). Some clones in this sample may be carry-over from other donors' samples. Sequenced material: PBMCs. The CDR3 spells CASSLRSYSTDTQYF. In DNA form, the CDR3 reads TGTGCCAGCAGCTTACGGTCCTATAGCACAGATACGCAGTATTTT.